A single sample is the source of the 10 T cell receptor beta chains below, sequenced in a study of cytomegalovirus exposure and HLA in healthy donors (TCRdb year 2017). Receptors were amplified or captured by the immunoSEQ multiplex PCR assay. For the multiplex PCR, a mixture combining 60 forward primers for TCR Vbeta segments and 13 reverse primers for TCR Jbeta segments was used. Here the immuneACCESS table is served through TCRdb, limited to in-frame sequences with V and J called. Missing clones are a known gap in these copies; in checked studies unresolved V genes cover under half, and the rest lacks a known reason. This sample is represented by over 50,000 clones; approximately 80% of them were singletons. Around 2.5% of the sample is in the top ten clones. Source material: PBMCs. All receptors derive from a female donor in good health and CMV-seronegative.

This clone has more than one count but fewer than ten. The chain carries TRBV19 and TRBJ1-5; D not certain. The V and J ends lost 6 bases and 0 bases respectively, with 15 bases between them. Germline V gene sequence: CDR1 LNHDA, CDR2 SQIVND (reference sequence). The CDR3 spans 16 residues. The CDR3 region has the DNA TGTGCCAGTAGCCTCGTACCCAGAAATAGCAATCAGCCCCAGCATTTT. Translated, it gives CASSLVPRNSNQPQHF.

The chain couples TRBV28 to TRBJ2-7; D is undetermined. Trimming took 6 bases from V and 2 from J, leaving 8 bases between them. Per the germline V gene, CDR1 is MDHEN and CDR2 is SYDVKM. There are 12 residues in the CDR3. CDR3 coding DNA: TGTGCCAGCAGGCACGGTCCCTACGAGCAGTACTTC. Translation: CASRHGPYEQYF.

The chain has TRBV6-5 and TRBJ2-7; 8 bases are a match to TRBD1. V shed 6 bases and J 5 bases; nucleotides not matched to a gene: 12. Germline V gene sequence: CDR1 MNHEY, CDR2 SVGAGI. The CDR3 loop spans 15 amino acids. The CDR3: CASRTGQGAYHEQYF. As DNA, the CDR3 is TGTGCCAGCAGGACCGGACAGGGAGCGTATCACGAGCAGTACTTC.

The J gene is TRBJ2-2, the V gene TRBV7-3; TRBD2 might be the D (6 bases). CDR1 SGHTA and CDR2 FQGTGA come from the germline V gene. The CDR3 runs to 15 residues. Trimming took 2 bases from V and 2 from J, leaving 9 bases between them. CDR3 sequence: CASSLGGINTGELFF. In DNA form, the CDR3 reads TGTGCCAGCAGCTTAGGGGGGATCAACACCGGGGAGCTGTTTTTT.

In this sample, this clone turned up a few times. V usage is TRBV5-1 and J usage is TRBJ2-7, with 7 bases matching TRBD1. The V segment lost 3 bases and the J segment 4 bases; nucleotides outside the gene matches: 7. The germline V gene encodes CDR1 SGHRS and CDR2 YFSETQ. The length of the CDR3 is 14 residues. The CDR3 DNA reads as TGCGCCAGCAGCTCGGGACCGACAGGGTACGAGCAGTACTTC. This translates into CASSSGPTGYEQYF.

This sequence joins TRBV10-3 and TRBJ2-2; perhaps TRBD2 as D (7 bases). Trimming shortened V by 6 bases and J by 2 bases, and 16 bases separated the two germline ends. CDR3 length: 16 residues. Germline loops: CDR1 ENHRY, CDR2 SYGVKD. CDR3 amino acids: CAIRTGGVDNTGELFF. The CDR3, as DNA: TGTGCCATCAGGACGGGGGGCGTCGATAACACCGGGGAGCTGTTTTTT.

This chain joins TRBV28 and TRBJ2-3; 11 bases are shared with TRBD2. Germline CDR1 and CDR2: MDHEN and SYDVKM. Germline trimming cut 3 bases from V and 4 bases from J; bases unmatched to any gene: 0. The CDR3 covers 14 residues. Here the CDR3 DNA reads TGTGCCAGCAGTTTTAGCGGGAGGGCAGATACGCAGTATTTT. Its translation: CASSFSGRADTQYF.

The rearrangement links TRBV4-3 to TRBJ2-2; TRBD1 agrees at 9 bases. V was pared by 4 bases and J by 1 base, with 7 bases of the junction left unmatched. Germline V gene data show CDR1 as LGHNA and CDR2 as YSLEER. The CDR3 contains 17 residues. CDR3 sequence (DNA): TGCGCCAGCAGCCCCCAGACAGGGGGTTGGAACACCGGGGAGCTGTTTTTT. Protein product: CASSPQTGGWNTGELFF.

The count of this clone is one. This chain joins TRBV19 and TRBJ2-5; possible D gene TRBD2, 6 bases. The V end lost 7 bases, the J end lost 4 bases, and 16 bases lay between the germline ends. This CDR3 has 14 residues. Germline V CDR1 and CDR2: LNHDA, SQIVND (reference sequence). In DNA, the CDR3 is TGTGCCAGTACCGAGACCCGGAGGGGAGAGACCCAGTACTTC. This encodes CASTETRRGETQYF.

J is TRBJ2-7 and V is TRBV4-2, with D tentatively TRBD1 (5 bases). The germline V and J ends were trimmed by 1 base and 3 bases, with 16 bases remaining between them. The CDR3 length is 16 residues. CDR1 LGHNA and CDR2 YNFKEQ come from the germline V gene. This chain's CDR3 is CASSQATASGFYEQYF. CDR3 sequence (DNA): TGTGCCAGCAGCCAAGCGACAGCGTCAGGGTTCTACGAGCAGTACTTC.